A selection of T cell receptor beta chains follows, all from one sample in a study of blood T cell repertoires in COVID-19. The data were produced by immunoSEQ multiplex PCR, yet TCRdb's version contains in-frame clones alone and is incomplete. The table shows tens of thousands of clones, with 90% occurring only once. The sequencing input was peripheral blood. The receptors were gathered from a man aged 35-49 years with acute or convalescent COVID-19. Each CDR3 is given with its conserved first and last residue. A D gene is named only where the DNA matches it firmly. Size is stated for part of the rows, as once, few or many counts, or as a class when the clone is expanded.

clone_size: -; cdr3_length: 18; v_call: TRBV4-1; j_call: TRBJ2-1; d_call: TRBD2; cdr3_nt: TGCGCCAGCAGCCAACTCAGCCCCATGGCGGGAGAAAAAAATGAGCAGTTCTTC; cdr3_aa: CASSQLSPMAGEKNEQFF
clone_size: -; cdr3_length: 14; v_call: TRBV6-5; j_call: TRBJ2-1; d_call: TRBD2; cdr3_nt: TGTGCCAGCAGAGGTAGGGAGGGTTACAATGAGCAGTTCTTC; cdr3_aa: CASRGREGYNEQFF
clone_size: -; cdr3_length: 18; v_call: TRBV19; j_call: TRBJ2-2; d_call: -; cdr3_nt: TGTGCCAGTAGTTCGGAACGGCTAGCGCCAACGAACACCGGGGAGCTGTTTTTT; cdr3_aa: CASSSERLAPTNTGELFF
clone_size: -; cdr3_length: 15; v_call: TRBV6-5; j_call: TRBJ2-3; d_call: TRBD2; cdr3_nt: TGTGCCAGTGCTAGCGGGTGGGGGGGCACAGATACGCAGTATTTT; cdr3_aa: CASASGWGGTDTQYF
clone_size: -; cdr3_length: 15; v_call: TRBV11-2; j_call: TRBJ1-1; d_call: -; cdr3_nt: TGTGCCAGCAGCTTGTGGGGGGGGCTGGGGACTGAAGCTTTCTTT; cdr3_aa: CASSLWGGLGTEAFF
clone_size: once; cdr3_length: 15; v_call: TRBV24-1; j_call: TRBJ2-1; d_call: -; cdr3_nt: TGTGCCACCAGTGACCCGCGGGGAAACTACAATGAGCAGTTCTTC; cdr3_aa: CATSDPRGNYNEQFF
clone_size: -; cdr3_length: 17; v_call: TRBV4-2; j_call: TRBJ2-1; d_call: TRBD2; cdr3_nt: TGTGCCAGCAGCCAAGATAATCCGGCTAGCGGGCCTTATGAGCAGTTCTTC; cdr3_aa: CASSQDNPASGPYEQFF
clone_size: -; cdr3_length: 14; v_call: TRBV7-3; j_call: TRBJ2-1; d_call: TRBD2; cdr3_nt: TGTGCCAGCAGCTCTAGCGGAACCGACAATGAGCAGTTCTTC; cdr3_aa: CASSSSGTDNEQFF
clone_size: -; cdr3_length: 13; v_call: TRBV7-9; j_call: TRBJ2-7; d_call: -; cdr3_nt: TGTGCCAGCAGCCCACTAGTGCTGAACGAGCAGTACTTC; cdr3_aa: CASSPLVLNEQYF
clone_size: -; cdr3_length: 14; v_call: TRBV28; j_call: TRBJ1-5; d_call: -; cdr3_nt: TGTGCCAGCAGTTTAGGCCCCAGCAATCAGCCCCAGCATTTT; cdr3_aa: CASSLGPSNQPQHF
clone_size: -; cdr3_length: 15; v_call: TRBV25-1; j_call: TRBJ1-2; d_call: TRBD1; cdr3_nt: TGTGCCAGCAGCCCCGGCAGGGGGCTTGACTATGGCTACACCTTC; cdr3_aa: CASSPGRGLDYGYTF
clone_size: -; cdr3_length: 14; v_call: TRBV6-5; j_call: TRBJ1-1; d_call: -; cdr3_nt: TGTGCCAGCAATCCCGGCAGGGGAAGCACTGAAGCTTTCTTT; cdr3_aa: CASNPGRGSTEAFF
clone_size: -; cdr3_length: 17; v_call: TRBV5-4; j_call: TRBJ1-1; d_call: -; cdr3_nt: TGTGCCAGCAGCCTTAAGAAAGGACAGTTTCTTAACACTGAAGCTTTCTTT; cdr3_aa: CASSLKKGQFLNTEAFF
clone_size: -; cdr3_length: 13; v_call: TRBV12-3/TRBV12-4; j_call: TRBJ1-1; d_call: -; cdr3_nt: TGTGCCAGCAGAAATACGGCGGGGACTGAAGCTTTCTTT; cdr3_aa: CASRNTAGTEAFF
clone_size: few; cdr3_length: 15; v_call: TRBV5-1; j_call: TRBJ1-1; d_call: -; cdr3_nt: TGCGCCAGCAGCTTGGCCGGGGGGCCAAACACTGAAGCTTTCTTT; cdr3_aa: CASSLAGGPNTEAFF
clone_size: -; cdr3_length: 14; v_call: TRBV10-3; j_call: TRBJ2-1; d_call: TRBD2; cdr3_nt: TGTGCCATCAGGGGGAGCGGGGGGGGCAATGAGCAGTTCTTC; cdr3_aa: CAIRGSGGGNEQFF
clone_size: -; cdr3_length: 16; v_call: TRBV27; j_call: TRBJ2-1; d_call: -; cdr3_nt: TGTGCCAGCAGCTCCCTCGGGATTGGCTCCTACAATGAGCAGTTCTTC; cdr3_aa: CASSSLGIGSYNEQFF
clone_size: -; cdr3_length: 14; v_call: TRBV5-1; j_call: TRBJ1-5; d_call: -; cdr3_nt: TGCGCCAGCAGCCCCGGGACACAGAATCAGCCCCAGCATTTT; cdr3_aa: CASSPGTQNQPQHF
clone_size: few; cdr3_length: 14; v_call: TRBV27; j_call: TRBJ1-1; d_call: -; cdr3_nt: TGTGCCAGCATGTTTCTGGGGGGGGCCGCTGAAGCTTTCTTT; cdr3_aa: CASMFLGGAAEAFF
clone_size: -; cdr3_length: 12; v_call: TRBV18; j_call: TRBJ1-2; d_call: -; cdr3_nt: TGTGCCAGCTCGGCGGGAAACTATGGCTACACCTTC; cdr3_aa: CASSAGNYGYTF
clone_size: -; cdr3_length: 13; v_call: TRBV3-1/TRBV3-2; j_call: TRBJ2-3; d_call: -; cdr3_nt: TGTGCCAGCATCCAGTCCTCCACAGATACGCAGTATTTT; cdr3_aa: CASIQSSTDTQYF
clone_size: -; cdr3_length: 14; v_call: TRBV30; j_call: TRBJ2-7; d_call: TRBD2; cdr3_nt: TGTGCCTGGAGTGTAGGGACTAGCGGGAGCGAGCAGTACTTC; cdr3_aa: CAWSVGTSGSEQYF
clone_size: -; cdr3_length: 14; v_call: TRBV6-5; j_call: TRBJ2-3; d_call: TRBD2; cdr3_nt: TGTGCCAGCAAACCTAGCGGGAGGGCCGATACGCAGTATTTT; cdr3_aa: CASKPSGRADTQYF
clone_size: -; cdr3_length: 14; v_call: TRBV30; j_call: TRBJ1-5; d_call: -; cdr3_nt: TGTGCCTGGAGTGTACGACAAAGCAATCAGCCCCAGCATTTT; cdr3_aa: CAWSVRQSNQPQHF
clone_size: -; cdr3_length: 15; v_call: TRBV5-5; j_call: TRBJ2-1; d_call: TRBD2; cdr3_nt: TGTGCCAGCAGCTTAAGCGGGAGTGTTCGGAATGAGCAGTTCTTC; cdr3_aa: CASSLSGSVRNEQFF
clone_size: -; cdr3_length: 16; v_call: TRBV18; j_call: TRBJ1-2; d_call: TRBD1; cdr3_nt: TGTGCCAGCTCACCTCCCGGGACAGGTGGCGAATATGGCTACACCTTC; cdr3_aa: CASSPPGTGGEYGYTF
clone_size: few; cdr3_length: 14; v_call: TRBV5-5; j_call: TRBJ2-1; d_call: -; cdr3_nt: TGTGCCAGCAGCATCCTTCGCGGCTACAATGAGCAGTTCTTC; cdr3_aa: CASSILRGYNEQFF
clone_size: -; cdr3_length: 14; v_call: TRBV18; j_call: TRBJ1-6; d_call: TRBD1; cdr3_nt: TGTGCCAGCTCACCGGGACAGCCCAATTCACCCCTCCACTTT; cdr3_aa: CASSPGQPNSPLHF
clone_size: -; cdr3_length: 15; v_call: TRBV6-2/TRBV6-3; j_call: TRBJ2-1; d_call: -; cdr3_nt: TGTGCCAGCAGTTATCTGACGGGAGAGGACAATGAGCAGTTCTTC; cdr3_aa: CASSYLTGEDNEQFF
clone_size: -; cdr3_length: 14; v_call: TRBV7-2; j_call: TRBJ2-7; d_call: -; cdr3_nt: TGTGCCAGCAGCTTAGAAGCGGCATCCTACGAGCAGTACTTC; cdr3_aa: CASSLEAASYEQYF
clone_size: -; cdr3_length: 13; v_call: TRBV27; j_call: TRBJ2-1; d_call: -; cdr3_nt: TGTGCCAGCAGTTCGGGACACCTAGATGAGCAGTTCTTC; cdr3_aa: CASSSGHLDEQFF
clone_size: -; cdr3_length: 17; v_call: TRBV10-1; j_call: TRBJ2-3; d_call: TRBD2; cdr3_nt: TGCGCCAGCAGTGAGTCAACTAGCGGGAGTTTCATAGATACGCAGTATTTT; cdr3_aa: CASSESTSGSFIDTQYF
clone_size: -; cdr3_length: 14; v_call: TRBV19; j_call: TRBJ2-3; d_call: -; cdr3_nt: TGTGCCACCCGCCAATCGGGTCTATTTAATACGCAGTATTTT; cdr3_aa: CATRQSGLFNTQYF
clone_size: -; cdr3_length: 15; v_call: TRBV19; j_call: TRBJ1-1; d_call: -; cdr3_nt: TGTGCCAGTAGTATAAAGGTTGGAGGAGGCACTGAAGCTTTCTTT; cdr3_aa: CASSIKVGGGTEAFF
clone_size: -; cdr3_length: 13; v_call: TRBV6-2/TRBV6-3; j_call: TRBJ2-1; d_call: -; cdr3_nt: TGTGCCAGCAGCACCAGCTCCTACAATGAGCAGTTCTTC; cdr3_aa: CASSTSSYNEQFF
clone_size: -; cdr3_length: 17; v_call: TRBV19; j_call: TRBJ2-6; d_call: TRBD2; cdr3_nt: TGTGCCAGTAGTACGCGACTAGCGGGAGCTGGGGCCAACGTCCTGACTTTC; cdr3_aa: CASSTRLAGAGANVLTF
clone_size: -; cdr3_length: 15; v_call: TRBV6-4; j_call: TRBJ1-1; d_call: TRBD1; cdr3_nt: TGTGCCAGCAGGCCCTCGGAGGGGGCTGGCACTGAAGCTTTCTTT; cdr3_aa: CASRPSEGAGTEAFF
clone_size: -; cdr3_length: 13; v_call: TRBV7-3; j_call: TRBJ1-1; d_call: -; cdr3_nt: TGTGCCAGCAGCCCCGTTGGGGGGACTGAAGCTTTCTTT; cdr3_aa: CASSPVGGTEAFF
clone_size: few; cdr3_length: 15; v_call: TRBV19; j_call: TRBJ1-1; d_call: -; cdr3_nt: TGTGCCAGTAGACGGGGGGGCCAAATCAACACTGAAGCTTTCTTT; cdr3_aa: CASRRGGQINTEAFF
clone_size: -; cdr3_length: 14; v_call: TRBV25-1; j_call: TRBJ1-1; d_call: TRBD1; cdr3_nt: TGTGCCAGCTCCCCTGGACAGGGCGTCGCTGAAGCTTTCTTT; cdr3_aa: CASSPGQGVAEAFF
clone_size: -; cdr3_length: 16; v_call: TRBV4-2; j_call: TRBJ1-3; d_call: -; cdr3_nt: TGTGCCAGCAGCCAAAGGGTAGGGGACTCTGGAAACACCATATATTTT; cdr3_aa: CASSQRVGDSGNTIYF
clone_size: -; cdr3_length: 18; v_call: TRBV5-8; j_call: TRBJ2-3; d_call: TRBD2; cdr3_nt: TGTGCCAGCGTTCTAGGATTAGCGGGAGCCAGACGCACAGATACGCAGTATTTT; cdr3_aa: CASVLGLAGARRTDTQYF
clone_size: -; cdr3_length: 15; v_call: TRBV28; j_call: TRBJ1-2; d_call: TRBD1; cdr3_nt: TGTGCCAGCAGTAGCCCGACAGGGAATAACTATGGCTACACCTTC; cdr3_aa: CASSSPTGNNYGYTF
clone_size: once; cdr3_length: 15; v_call: TRBV15; j_call: TRBJ1-3; d_call: TRBD1; cdr3_nt: TGTGCCACCAGCGCCCGACAGGGTGGGGGAAACACCATATATTTT; cdr3_aa: CATSARQGGGNTIYF
clone_size: -; cdr3_length: 14; v_call: TRBV5-1; j_call: TRBJ2-7; d_call: TRBD2; cdr3_nt: TGCGCCAGCAGTGGGACTAGCGGGAGCTACGAGCAGTACTTC; cdr3_aa: CASSGTSGSYEQYF
clone_size: few; cdr3_length: 14; v_call: TRBV6-5; j_call: TRBJ1-1; d_call: TRBD1; cdr3_nt: TGTGCCACCAAAACCGGGACAGGGGGGACTGAAGCTTTCTTT; cdr3_aa: CATKTGTGGTEAFF
clone_size: -; cdr3_length: 15; v_call: TRBV7-9; j_call: TRBJ2-1; d_call: TRBD2; cdr3_nt: TGTGCCAGCAGTGCCGGGACTAGCGGCAACAATGAGCAGTTCTTC; cdr3_aa: CASSAGTSGNNEQFF
clone_size: once; cdr3_length: 14; v_call: TRBV7-2; j_call: TRBJ1-1; d_call: -; cdr3_nt: TGTGCCAGCAGCTTGGCCGGGGTGAACACTGAAGCTTTCTTT; cdr3_aa: CASSLAGVNTEAFF
clone_size: -; cdr3_length: 17; v_call: TRBV18; j_call: TRBJ2-1; d_call: -; cdr3_nt: TGTGCCAGCTCACCACCAGGGAGGCGAAGCTCCTACAATGAGCAGTTCTTC; cdr3_aa: CASSPPGRRSSYNEQFF
clone_size: -; cdr3_length: 16; v_call: TRBV5-1; j_call: TRBJ2-3; d_call: TRBD2; cdr3_nt: TGCGCCAGCAGCACCATGACTAGCGGTAACACAGATACGCAGTATTTT; cdr3_aa: CASSTMTSGNTDTQYF
clone_size: -; cdr3_length: 14; v_call: TRBV2; j_call: TRBJ1-3; d_call: -; cdr3_nt: TGTGCCAGCAGGTCCGTAGGGGCTGGAAACACCATATATTTT; cdr3_aa: CASRSVGAGNTIYF
clone_size: -; cdr3_length: 13; v_call: TRBV5-1; j_call: TRBJ2-7; d_call: -; cdr3_nt: TGCGCCAGCAGCTTGACAGGGCCCTACGAGCAGTACTTC; cdr3_aa: CASSLTGPYEQYF
clone_size: once; cdr3_length: 15; v_call: TRBV3-1/TRBV3-2; j_call: TRBJ2-7; d_call: -; cdr3_nt: TGTGCCAGCAGCCAGGAGAGCAGGGGAGCCTACGAGCAGTACTTC; cdr3_aa: CASSQESRGAYEQYF
clone_size: -; cdr3_length: 14; v_call: TRBV9; j_call: TRBJ1-1; d_call: -; cdr3_nt: TGTGCCAGCAGCGTAGAGGTGGAAGAGGTGGAAGCTTTCTTT; cdr3_aa: CASSVEVEEVEAFF
clone_size: -; cdr3_length: 15; v_call: TRBV3-1/TRBV3-2; j_call: TRBJ2-2; d_call: -; cdr3_nt: TGTGCCAGCAGCCAAGAGGTGGGACTTCACGGGGAGCTGTTTTTT; cdr3_aa: CASSQEVGLHGELFF
clone_size: -; cdr3_length: 14; v_call: TRBV5-6; j_call: TRBJ2-5; d_call: TRBD1; cdr3_nt: TGTGCCAGCAGCAACGGACAGGGGGCGGAGACCCAGTACTTC; cdr3_aa: CASSNGQGAETQYF
clone_size: -; cdr3_length: 13; v_call: TRBV10-3; j_call: TRBJ1-1; d_call: -; cdr3_nt: TGTGCCATCGGACAGACCTCGAACACTGAAGCTTTCTTT; cdr3_aa: CAIGQTSNTEAFF
clone_size: -; cdr3_length: 16; v_call: TRBV24-1; j_call: TRBJ2-2; d_call: TRBD1; cdr3_nt: TGTGCCACCAGTGATTTGAAGGACAGGGGGGCCGGGGAGCTGTTTTTT; cdr3_aa: CATSDLKDRGAGELFF
clone_size: -; cdr3_length: 15; v_call: TRBV3-1/TRBV3-2; j_call: TRBJ1-1; d_call: TRBD1; cdr3_nt: TGTGCCAGCAGCGCCCGACAGGGGGCGGACACTGAAGCTTTCTTT; cdr3_aa: CASSARQGADTEAFF
clone_size: -; cdr3_length: 14; v_call: TRBV7-3; j_call: TRBJ1-1; d_call: TRBD1; cdr3_nt: TGTGCCAGCAGCCCCACAGGGGTGGACACTGAAGCTTTCTTT; cdr3_aa: CASSPTGVDTEAFF